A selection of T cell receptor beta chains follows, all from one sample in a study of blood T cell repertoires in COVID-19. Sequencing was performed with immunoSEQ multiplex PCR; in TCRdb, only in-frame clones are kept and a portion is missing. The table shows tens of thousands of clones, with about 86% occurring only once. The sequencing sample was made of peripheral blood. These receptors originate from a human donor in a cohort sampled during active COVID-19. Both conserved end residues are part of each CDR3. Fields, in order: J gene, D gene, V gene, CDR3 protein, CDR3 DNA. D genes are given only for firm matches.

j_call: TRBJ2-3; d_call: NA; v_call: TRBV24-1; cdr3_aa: CATSDTGADTQYF; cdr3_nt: TGTGCCACCAGTGATACAGGAGCAGATACGCAGTATTTT
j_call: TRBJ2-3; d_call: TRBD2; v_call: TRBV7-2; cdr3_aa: CASSLAWAGGRDTQYF; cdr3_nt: TGTGCCAGCAGCTTAGCGTGGGCGGGGGGTAGAGATACGCAGTATTTT
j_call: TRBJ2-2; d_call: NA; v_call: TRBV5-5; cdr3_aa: CASSLDGAGELFF; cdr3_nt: TGTGCCAGCAGCTTGGACGGGGCCGGGGAGCTGTTTTTT
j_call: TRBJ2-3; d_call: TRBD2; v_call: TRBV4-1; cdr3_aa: CASSQDFAGGTDTQYF; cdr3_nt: TGCGCCAGCAGCCAAGATTTCGCGGGGGGCACAGATACGCAGTATTTT
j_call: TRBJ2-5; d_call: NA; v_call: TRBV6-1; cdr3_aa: CASSEARGREETQYF; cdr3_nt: TGTGCCAGCAGTGAAGCGCGGGGCAGGGAAGAGACCCAGTACTTC
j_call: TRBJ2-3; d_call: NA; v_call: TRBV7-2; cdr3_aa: CATKVAGSTDTQYF; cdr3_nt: TGTGCCACAAAGGTCGCGGGGAGCACAGATACGCAGTATTTT
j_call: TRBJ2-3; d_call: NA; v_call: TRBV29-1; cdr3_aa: CSVEEGGGPSTDTQYF; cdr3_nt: TGCAGCGTTGAAGAAGGCGGGGGCCCTAGCACAGATACGCAGTATTTT
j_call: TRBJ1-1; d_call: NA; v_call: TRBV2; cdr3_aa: CASSLDSPHLNTEAFF; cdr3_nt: TGTGCCAGCAGCCTCGACAGTCCGCATCTGAACACTGAAGCTTTCTTT
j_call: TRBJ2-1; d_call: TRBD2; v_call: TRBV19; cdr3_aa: CASSSRRGGWDEQFF; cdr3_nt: TGTGCCAGTAGTAGCCGGCGGGGGGGCTGGGATGAGCAGTTCTTC
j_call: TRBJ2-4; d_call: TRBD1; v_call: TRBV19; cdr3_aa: CASSLQGGETKNIQYF; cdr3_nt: TGTGCCAGTAGTTTACAGGGGGGCGAAACCAAAAACATTCAGTACTTC
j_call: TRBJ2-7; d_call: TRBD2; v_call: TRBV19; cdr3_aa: CASSPGTRYEQYF; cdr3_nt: TGTGCCAGTAGTCCCGGGACTAGGTACGAGCAGTACTTC
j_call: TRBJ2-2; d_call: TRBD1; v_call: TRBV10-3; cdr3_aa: CAINWGQQNTGELFF; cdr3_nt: TGTGCCATCAACTGGGGACAGCAGAACACCGGGGAGCTGTTTTTT
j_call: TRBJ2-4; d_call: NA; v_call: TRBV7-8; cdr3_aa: CASSYRVWGFSKNIQYF; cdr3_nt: TGTGCCAGCAGTTACAGGGTTTGGGGTTTTTCCAAAAACATTCAGTACTTC
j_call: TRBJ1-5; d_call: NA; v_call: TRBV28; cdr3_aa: CASSVQWSNQPQHF; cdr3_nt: TGTGCCAGCAGTGTACAGTGGAGCAATCAGCCCCAGCATTTT